The present entry profiles one TCR beta chain with its context. Its antigen is not known. The data were taken from a study of shared clonotypes between healthy human individuals. The study's findings and limits: Donors were few, which limited the genetic and exposure-history diversity represented. Richness estimates generally favored naive over memory subsets.

The CDR3 totals 16 residues. V was clipped by 5 bases and J by 7 bases, with 20 bases between them. Germline V CDR1 and CDR2: ENHRY, SYGVKD. Clones were sequenced by immunoSEQ multiplex PCR, and TCRdb holds only the in-frame ones, with some missing. Among 2 million or so clones, 95% were seen once, and the ten largest hold 0.13%. Input material: naive CD4+ T cells sorted from blood. Subset defined: CD45RA+ positively selected. This sequence joins TRBV10-3 and TRBJ2-2; tentative D call: TRBD1 (7 bases). The receptor's source is a man between 18 and 29 years old in good health. The CDR3 nucleotides are TGTGCCATCAGTCGCGGAGGGGGCGCGAAGGACGGGGAGCTGTTTTTT. Encoded protein: CAISRGGGAKDGELFF.